This TCR beta chain appears in the sequencing data of a study of T cell changes during pregnancy in multiple sclerosis. V lost 5 bases and J 5 bases, leaving 9 bases between the germline ends. The CDR3 extends over 12 amino acids. The germline V gene encodes CDR1 PRHDT and CDR2 FYEKMQ (reference sequence). TCRdb keeps only in-frame clones here, not all; method: immunoSEQ multiplex PCR. The table lists tens of thousands of clones, roughly 90% of them singletons. The V gene is TRBV13, the J gene TRBJ2-5; maybe TRBD2 (5 bases). The sequence derives from a female donor with multiple sclerosis, enrolled in a pregnancy study. The sample consisted of CD8+ T cells from peripheral blood mononuclear cells, taken before pregnancy. The CDR3 spells CASSRGFETQYF. The CDR3 nucleotides are TGTGCCAGCAGCCGGGGTTTTGAGACCCAGTACTTC. The whole variable domain, filled in from reference TRBV13 and TRBJ2-5, reads AAGVIQSPRHLIKEKRETATLKCYPIPRHDTVYWYQQGPGQDPQFLISFYEKMQSDKGSIPDRFSAQQFSDYHSELNMSSLELGDSALYFCASSRGFETQYFGPGTRLLVL.